This is a list of T cell receptor beta chains from one sample in a study of identical twins. TCRdb re-called the 5' RACE reads with MiXCR, one entry per CDR3 protein. This sample has 690,000 or so distinct CDR3 sequences, with under 9% found just once. The same data also contributed to another study, on yellow fever vaccine responses in identical twins.

Sequencing was done on a sample of PBMCs. These receptors originate from a young woman in good health. Both conserved end residues are part of each CDR3. D genes are given only for firm matches. Only some rows state a clone size, as once, few, many or a class for expanded clones.

v_gene	j_gene	abundance	d_gene	CDR3nt	CDR3aa
TRBV28	TRBJ1-4	NA	NA	TGTGCCGGGGGGGGACGGGATGAAAAACTGTTTTTT	CAGGGRDEKLFF
TRBV5-1	TRBJ2-7	NA	NA	TGCGCCAGCGAAGGGGGGCCGGGGGACTCCTACGAGCAGTACTTC	CASEGGPGDSYEQYF
TRBV7-6	TRBJ2-3	many	TRBD2	TGTGCCAGCAGCTTAGAAGCGGGAGCTAGCACAGATACGCAGTATTTT	CASSLEAGASTDTQYF
TRBV6-2/TRBV6-3	TRBJ1-2	few	NA	TGTGCCAGCAGTTTCCTTTCTGGGGCGGACGGCTACACCTTC	CASSFLSGADGYTF
TRBV15	TRBJ1-4	few	NA	TGTGCCACCAGCAGAGAACGACCCGTTGGGTTCCTTAATGAAAAACTGTTTTTT	CATSRERPVGFLNEKLFF
TRBV29-1	TRBJ2-3	few	TRBD1	TGCAGCGCCTACAGGGGGAGCACAGATACGCAGTATTTT	CSAYRGSTDTQYF
TRBV20-1	TRBJ2-2	NA	TRBD2	TGCAGTGCTAGAGAGTCGGGACTAGCGGACCGTGGTCAGCTGTTTTTT	CSARESGLADRGQLFF
TRBV6-5	TRBJ2-3	NA	TRBD2	TGTGCCAGCAGTTACTCACTAGCGGGCACAGATACGCAGTATTTT	CASSYSLAGTDTQYF
TRBV6-2/TRBV6-3	TRBJ2-1	NA	NA	TGTGCCAGCAGTTACCCGGGTGGGGGCAATGAGCAGTTCTTC	CASSYPGGGNEQFF
TRBV6-1	TRBJ2-1	many	TRBD1	TGTGCCAGCACCGGACAGGGCGGCGGCAATGAGCAGTTCTTC	CASTGQGGGNEQFF
TRBV27	TRBJ1-4	few	NA	TGTGCCAGCGCTCCTAGGCCCGCAGCTAATGAAAAACTGTTTTTT	CASAPRPAANEKLFF
TRBV5-1	TRBJ2-5	NA	TRBD2	TGCGCCAGCAGCTTCGGCGCGGGGGAAAAGACCCAGTACTTC	CASSFGAGEKTQYF
TRBV3-1	TRBJ2-3	many	TRBD1	TGTGCCAGCAGCCCTCGGGACAGGGAGGCCGAGCAGTATTTT	CASSPRDREAEQYF
TRBV29-1	TRBJ2-7	many	TRBD1	TGCAGCGTTCTGGGACAGCATTCCTACGAGCAGTACTTC	CSVLGQHSYEQYF
TRBV20-1	TRBJ2-1	NA	NA	TGCAGTGCTAGAGTTGATGTGACGAATGAGCAGTTCTTC	CSARVDVTNEQFF
TRBV11-2	TRBJ2-3	many	NA	TGTGCCAGCAGCGTACGGGACTCTCGCACAGATACGCAGTATTTT	CASSVRDSRTDTQYF
TRBV2	TRBJ2-7	NA	NA	TGTGCCAGCAGTGAAGCTTCGGCAGTCAAGACCTACGAGCAGTACTTC	CASSEASAVKTYEQYF
TRBV12-3/TRBV12-4	TRBJ2-2	NA	TRBD2	TGTGCCAGCAGTTTCCCCCGGGAGGGCCCAACACCCAACACCGGGAAGCTGTTTTTT	CASSFPREGPTPNTGKLFF
TRBV18	TRBJ2-1	few	TRBD2	TGTGCCAGCTCACGTCTAGCGGGAGAAGTCGACAATGAGCAGTTCTTC	CASSRLAGEVDNEQFF
TRBV12-3/TRBV12-4	TRBJ2-4	NA	NA	TGTGCCAGCAGTTCAACAGAATTTCAAGCCAAAAACATTCAGTACTTC	CASSSTEFQAKNIQYF
TRBV24-1	TRBJ2-3	NA	NA	TGTGCCACCAGTGATATAAGAACAGGGAGGGGGCCAGATACGCAGTATTTT	CATSDIRTGRGPDTQYF
TRBV6-1	TRBJ2-7	NA	NA	TGTGCCAGCAGTGAATATGTGGGGGCGTACGAGCAGTACTTC	CASSEYVGAYEQYF
TRBV27	TRBJ2-2	few	NA	TGTGCCAGCAGTTTAGAGGGGAAAGGGGAGCTGTTTTTT	CASSLEGKGELFF
TRBV5-1	TRBJ2-3	few	NA	TGCGCCAGCAGCTTGGGTTCCGGGGGAGCTACAGATACGCAGTATTTT	CASSLGSGGATDTQYF
TRBV20-1	TRBJ2-1	NA	NA	TGCAGTGCTAGAGCAATTTTAGGGGGGCTGACCTACAATGAGCAGTTCTTC	CSARAILGGLTYNEQFF
TRBV29-1	TRBJ2-5	few	NA	TGCAGCGTTTCGGGGGAGACCCAGTACTTC	CSVSGETQYF
TRBV12-3/TRBV12-4	TRBJ2-4	many	NA	TGTGCCAGCGTATTGGGACAAGGCAAAAACATTCAGTACTTC	CASVLGQGKNIQYF
TRBV20-1	TRBJ1-2	many	NA	TGCAGTGCTCGGGGTCGGACAGACGGTGCTCGAGGCTACACCTTC	CSARGRTDGARGYTF
TRBV15	TRBJ2-7	many	TRBD1	TGTGCCACCAGCAGACCCACAGGACAGGGCTCAGGCGAGCAGTACTTC	CATSRPTGQGSGEQYF
TRBV20-1	TRBJ2-7	NA	NA	TGCAGTGCTAGAGATGGGGCAGACTCTACGGAGCAGTACTTC	CSARDGADSTEQYF
TRBV29-1	TRBJ2-7	many	NA	TGCAGCGCCGGGGAGCGATTTCCCTACGAGCAGTACTTC	CSAGERFPYEQYF
TRBV7-8	TRBJ2-7	NA	TRBD1	TGTGCCAGCAGCATGGGACAGGGTAACTCCTACGAGCAGTACTTC	CASSMGQGNSYEQYF
TRBV18	TRBJ2-6	NA	TRBD1	TGTGCCAGCTCACCACTTTCGGGACAGGGGTCCAACGTCCTGACTTTC	CASSPLSGQGSNVLTF
TRBV10-2	TRBJ2-7	NA	NA	TGCGCCAGCAGCGTTAGCTCCTACGAGCAGTACTTC	CASSVSSYEQYF
TRBV27	TRBJ1-1	few	TRBD1	TGTGCCAGCAGTTTAGGACAGGGTAGGGAAGCTTTCTTT	CASSLGQGREAFF
TRBV12-3/TRBV12-4	TRBJ2-2	NA	TRBD2	TGTGCCAGCAGTCGACGGACTAGCGGGAGATTGGGGCCCGGGGAGCTGTTTTTT	CASSRRTSGRLGPGELFF
TRBV20-1	TRBJ2-1	NA	NA	TGCAGTGCTAGGGGTGGGTGGAGCTCCTACAATGAGCAGTTCTTC	CSARGGWSSYNEQFF
TRBV7-8	TRBJ1-2	few	NA	TGTGCCAGCAGCTTAGCGCCTACAGGTGGGGCTAACTATGGCTACACCTTC	CASSLAPTGGANYGYTF
TRBV7-2	TRBJ2-7	NA	TRBD2	TGTGCCAGCAGCTTAGTTGCTAGCGGGACCTACGAGCAGTACTTC	CASSLVASGTYEQYF
TRBV3-1	TRBJ2-5	few	TRBD1	TGTGCCAGCAGCCAAGAATGGCGGGCACAGGGGGAGACCCAGTACTTC	CASSQEWRAQGETQYF
TRBV24-1	TRBJ2-3	NA	TRBD2	TGTGCCACCAGTGAGGGGACTAGCGGAAGCACAGATACGCAGTATTTT	CATSEGTSGSTDTQYF
TRBV4-2	TRBJ2-2	many	NA	TGTGCCAGCAGCCCTTACGTAAACGGGAGGAACACCGGGGAGCTGTTTTTT	CASSPYVNGRNTGELFF
TRBV7-9	TRBJ2-7	few	NA	TGTGCCAGCAGCCCCCGGGACAATGCCTACGAGCAGTACTTC	CASSPRDNAYEQYF
TRBV4-2	TRBJ2-5	NA	TRBD2	TGTGCCAGCAGCCAAGTCCTAGCGGGACAAGAGACCCAGTACTTC	CASSQVLAGQETQYF
TRBV6-2/TRBV6-3	TRBJ1-4	NA	NA	TGTGCCAGCACCTTCGCGGGATTAACTAATGAAAAACTGTTTTTT	CASTFAGLTNEKLFF
TRBV29-1	TRBJ2-5	NA	TRBD2	TGCAGCGTGGGGGGTAGCGGGGTGCTGAACCAAGAGACCCAGTACTTC	CSVGGSGVLNQETQYF
TRBV30	TRBJ2-1	NA	TRBD2	TGTGCCTGGACCGGGACTAACTCCTACAATGAGCAGTTCTTC	CAWTGTNSYNEQFF
TRBV5-1	TRBJ2-1	few	NA	TGCGCCAGCAGCTCCGGGGGGCCTTTATACAATGAGCAGTTCTTC	CASSSGGPLYNEQFF
TRBV7-2	TRBJ2-1	many	NA	TGTGCCAGCAGCTTAGGACAGAAAGGGGACAATGAGCAGTTCTTC	CASSLGQKGDNEQFF
TRBV7-9	TRBJ2-1	NA	NA	TGTGCCAGCAGCTTAGGCGTGGGGCTATACAATGAGCAGTTCTTC	CASSLGVGLYNEQFF